The present TCR beta chain was sequenced within a study of neurological immune-mediated disorders. Notes on the study in general: Sharing of CDR3 amino acid sequences among expanded clones across subjects was absent, suggesting private repertoires in all groups. Multiple sclerosis was found to have the least TCR clonal expansion, below healthy controls, and HTLV-1-associated myelopathy the most.

The CDR3 runs 14 residues. V lost 6 bases and J lost 6; bases outside the gene matches: 5. CDR1 MDHEN and CDR2 SYDVKM come from the germline V gene. There are many counts of this clonotype. Its antigen is currently unknown. The cDNA was synthesized by 5'RACE incorporating 10-nucleotide random UMIs. The authors obtained over 160 million TCR-beta sequences from 15-18 subjects per sequencing run. From the 5' RACE reads, TCRdb called clonotypes with MiXCR, one entry per CDR3 protein. The sample lists 70,000 to 95,000 distinct CDR3 sequences, 13% to 15% occurring once. The sequenced sample consisted of PBMCs. This TCR came from a woman aged 45 to 65 in good health. The chain employs TRBV28 and TRBJ1-4; 9 positions match TRBD1. The CDR3 reads CASSWTGEDEKLFF. Written as DNA, the CDR3 is TGTGCCAGCAGCTGGACAGGGGAGGATGAAAAACTGTTTTTT.